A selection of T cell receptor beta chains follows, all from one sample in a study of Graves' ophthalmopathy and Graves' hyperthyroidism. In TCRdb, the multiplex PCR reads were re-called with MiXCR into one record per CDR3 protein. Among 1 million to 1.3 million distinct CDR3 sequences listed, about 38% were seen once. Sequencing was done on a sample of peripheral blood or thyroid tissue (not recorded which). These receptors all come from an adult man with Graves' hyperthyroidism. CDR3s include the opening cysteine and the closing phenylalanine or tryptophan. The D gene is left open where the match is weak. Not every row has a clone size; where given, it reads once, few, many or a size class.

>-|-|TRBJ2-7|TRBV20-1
TGCAGTGCCTCCACCGGGGTATTCGACTACGAGCAGTACTTC
CSASTGVFDYEQYF
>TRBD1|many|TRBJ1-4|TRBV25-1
TGTGCCAGCACGGACAGGGGGTCGAATGAAAAACTGTTTTTT
CASTDRGSNEKLFF
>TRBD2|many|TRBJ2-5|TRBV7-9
TGTGCCAGCAGCATAAGCGGGACCCAAGAGACCCAGTACTTC
CASSISGTQETQYF
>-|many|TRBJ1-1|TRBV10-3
TGTGCCATCAGTGACCAGGGGATGAACACTGAAGCTTTCTTT
CAISDQGMNTEAFF
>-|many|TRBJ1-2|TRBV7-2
TGTGCCAGCAGCTCCGATTTCTATGGCTACACCTTC
CASSSDFYGYTF
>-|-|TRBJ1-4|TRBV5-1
TGCGCCAGCAGCTGGGGGCAGGGTAAAGAAAAACTGTTTTTT
CASSWGQGKEKLFF
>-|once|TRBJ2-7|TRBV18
TGTGCCAGCTCACCCGTTGGTGACGAGCAGTACTTC
CASSPVGDEQYF
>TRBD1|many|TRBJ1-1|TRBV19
TGTGCCAGTAGGAACCTCTTTATCAGGGGGCCTGATGAGAACACTGAAGCTTTCTTT
CASRNLFIRGPDENTEAFF
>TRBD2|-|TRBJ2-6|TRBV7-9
TGTGCCAGCAGCGATCGGGGTAGCGGGAGTTCTGGGGCCAACGTCCTGACTTTC
CASSDRGSGSSGANVLTF
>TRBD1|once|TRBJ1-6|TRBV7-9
TGTGCCAGCAGCTCCGGACGAACCGGGACAGACCCGAGGGGACCCCTCCACTTT
CASSSGRTGTDPRGPLHF
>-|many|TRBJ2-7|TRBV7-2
TGTGCCAGCATGCGACAGTTGAGCTCCTACGAGCAGTACTTC
CASMRQLSSYEQYF
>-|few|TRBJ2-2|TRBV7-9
TGTGCCAGCAGCGAAGGGGACGGGGAGCTGTTTTTT
CASSEGDGELFF
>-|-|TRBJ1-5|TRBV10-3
TGTGCCAGCAGTCCTCTGGGCTTTGAGGGCAATCAGCCCCAGCATTTT
CASSPLGFEGNQPQHF
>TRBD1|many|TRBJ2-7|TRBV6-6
TGTGCCAGCAGCTCCCCTGGACAGGACGAGTACTTC
CASSSPGQDEYF
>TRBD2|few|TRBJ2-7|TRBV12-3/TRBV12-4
TGTGCCAGCAGCTCGACTAGCGGCAACTACGAGCAGTACTTC
CASSSTSGNYEQYF
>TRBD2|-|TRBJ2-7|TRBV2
TGTGCCAGCAGTTTATATGTGGGAGGGCCGTCTTACGAGCAGTACTTC
CASSLYVGGPSYEQYF
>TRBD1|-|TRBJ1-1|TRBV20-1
TGCAGTGCTAGTCGGACAGGGGGCCTAGAAGCTTTCTTT
CSASRTGGLEAFF
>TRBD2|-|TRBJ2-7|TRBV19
TGTGCCAGTAGTGACCTGAGGGCTAGCGGAACCTACGAGCAGTACTTC
CASSDLRASGTYEQYF
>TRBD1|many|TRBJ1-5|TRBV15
TGTGCCACCAGCAGAGATGAGACAGGGACATTTTGGGCCCAGCATTTT
CATSRDETGTFWAQHF
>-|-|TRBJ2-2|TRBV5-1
TGCGCCAGCAGCTTGGTTTCGGCTCCCGGGGAGCTGTTTTTT
CASSLVSAPGELFF
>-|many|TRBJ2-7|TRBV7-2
TGTGCCAGCAGCTCCCGGAGGGAAGAGCAGTACTTC
CASSSRREEQYF
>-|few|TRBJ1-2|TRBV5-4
TGTGCCAGCGCCTACTCTAGCTCCCCTCCGCTAAACTATGGCTACACCTTC
CASAYSSSPPLNYGYTF
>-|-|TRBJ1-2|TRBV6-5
TGTGCCATTAAGGGCGGGGGAACCTATGGCTACACCTTC
CAIKGGGTYGYTF
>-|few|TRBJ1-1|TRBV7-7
TGTGCCAGCAGCTTAATCGGTCAGGGCACGAACACTGAAGCTTTCTTT
CASSLIGQGTNTEAFF
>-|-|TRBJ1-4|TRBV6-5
TGTGCCAGCAGTTACGCCGGAGGAGTTGGGGATAATGAAAAACTGTTTTTT
CASSYAGGVGDNEKLFF
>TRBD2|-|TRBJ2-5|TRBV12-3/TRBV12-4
TGTGCCAGCAGCGGGACTAGCGGGAAAGAGACCCAGTACTTC
CASSGTSGKETQYF
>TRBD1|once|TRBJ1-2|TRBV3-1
TGTGCCAGCAGCAAAACGGCCGGGACAGAGACTTATGGCTACACCTTC
CASSKTAGTETYGYTF
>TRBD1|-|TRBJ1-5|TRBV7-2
TGTGCCAGCAGCCGGAGGGGACAGGGGCGCAATCAGCCCCAGCATTTT
CASSRRGQGRNQPQHF
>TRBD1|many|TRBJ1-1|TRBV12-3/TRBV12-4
TGTGCCAGCAGTTTCCGGACAGGGAACACTGAAGCTTTCTTT
CASSFRTGNTEAFF
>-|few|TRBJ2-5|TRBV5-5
TGCGCCAGCAGCCAAGTTCACAGACTTGGGGAGACCCAGTACTTC
CASSQVHRLGETQYF
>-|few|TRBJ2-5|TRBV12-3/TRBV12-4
TGTGCCAGCACTAGGTCCACAGGGCCGCCGGAGACCCAGTACTTC
CASTRSTGPPETQYF
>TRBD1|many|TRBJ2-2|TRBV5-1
TGCGCCAGCAGCTTGTACAGGGGGCCGAACACCGGGGAGCTGTTTTTT
CASSLYRGPNTGELFF
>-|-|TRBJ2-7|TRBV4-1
TGCGCCAGCAGCCACGACAACAGGGAAGTCTCCTACGAGCAGTACTTC
CASSHDNREVSYEQYF
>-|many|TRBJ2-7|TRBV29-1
TGCAGCGTTGAAGAGGGGCCCTCTTACGAGCAGTACTTC
CSVEEGPSYEQYF
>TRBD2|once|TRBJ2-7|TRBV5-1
TGCGCCAGCAGCCCCAGCCGAGGGACTAGCGCTAAGTCCTACGAGCAGTACTTC
CASSPSRGTSAKSYEQYF
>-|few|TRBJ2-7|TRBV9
TGTGCTAGCTGGCCCCAGGCGTGGGAGCAGTACTTC
CASWPQAWEQYF
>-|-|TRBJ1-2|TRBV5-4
TGTGCCAGCAGAAACCGACAGGCCGGCTATGGCTACACCTTC
CASRNRQAGYGYTF
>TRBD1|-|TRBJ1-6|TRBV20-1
TGCAGTGCTAGTCTGGGGGCCTGGGCAGGGGGGAATTCACCCCTCCACTTT
CSASLGAWAGGNSPLHF
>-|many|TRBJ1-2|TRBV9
TGTGCCAGCAGCGTCCGCCAGACTAACTATGGCTACACCTTC
CASSVRQTNYGYTF
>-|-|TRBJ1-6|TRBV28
TGTGCCAGCAGTTTATCCGGTGAGGCCCTCCACTTT
CASSLSGEALHF
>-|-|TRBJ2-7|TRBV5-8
TGTGCCAGCAGCAACCCCCTTCAGGGTATGGTCGAGCAGTACTTC
CASSNPLQGMVEQYF
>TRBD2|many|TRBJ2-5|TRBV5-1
TGCGCCAGCAGCTTTTCTTCCGCGGGAGGGAGCGAGACCCAGTACTTC
CASSFSSAGGSETQYF
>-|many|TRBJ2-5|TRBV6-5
TGTGCCAGCAGCCTATTCGAGGGAGTTGGAGAGACCCAGTACTTC
CASSLFEGVGETQYF
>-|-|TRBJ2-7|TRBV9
TGTGCCAGCAGCGCCAGGAACAGAGTCAGTTACGAGCAGTACTTC
CASSARNRVSYEQYF
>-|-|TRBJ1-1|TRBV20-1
TGCAGTACATATAACATTCGCCGGCAGGTGAACACTGAAGCTTTCTTT
CSTYNIRRQVNTEAFF
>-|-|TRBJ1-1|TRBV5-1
TGCGCCAGCAGCGCGTCACTTTTTAAGAACACTGAAACTTTCTTT
CASSASLFKNTETFF
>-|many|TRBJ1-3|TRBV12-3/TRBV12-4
TGTGCCAGCCTCGCTTTGTGGGCAGGGGCTGGAAACACCATATATTTT
CASLALWAGAGNTIYF
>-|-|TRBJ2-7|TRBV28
TGTGCCAGCACCGGGAAGGGTAGATACGAGCAGTACTTC
CASTGKGRYEQYF
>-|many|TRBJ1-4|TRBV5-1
TGCGCCAGCAGCTTGGCCGGAGGACCACCATGGGAAGAAAAACTGTTTTTT
CASSLAGGPPWEEKLFF
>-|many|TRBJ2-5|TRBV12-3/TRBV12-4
TGTGCCAGCAGTTTAACTGAGGTCCAAGAGACCCAGTACTTC
CASSLTEVQETQYF
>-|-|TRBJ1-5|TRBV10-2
TGCGCCAGCAGTGACGGACAGCTTAGCAATCAGCCCCAGCATTTT
CASSDGQLSNQPQHF
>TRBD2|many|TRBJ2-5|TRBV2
TGTGCCAGCAGTGGGTCTAGCGGGGGCCGGGAGACCCAGTACTTC
CASSGSSGGRETQYF
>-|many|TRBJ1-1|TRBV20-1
TGCAGTGCTCTTCGGCGGGGGGCCCTCACTGAAGCTTTCTTT
CSALRRGALTEAFF
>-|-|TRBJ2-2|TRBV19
TGTGCCAGTAGTACACCTAGACAGCCCGGGGAGCTGTTTTTT
CASSTPRQPGELFF
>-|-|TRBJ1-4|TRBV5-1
TGCGCCAGCAGCTATGGGGCAGGGGCTAATGAAAAACTGTTTTTT
CASSYGAGANEKLFF